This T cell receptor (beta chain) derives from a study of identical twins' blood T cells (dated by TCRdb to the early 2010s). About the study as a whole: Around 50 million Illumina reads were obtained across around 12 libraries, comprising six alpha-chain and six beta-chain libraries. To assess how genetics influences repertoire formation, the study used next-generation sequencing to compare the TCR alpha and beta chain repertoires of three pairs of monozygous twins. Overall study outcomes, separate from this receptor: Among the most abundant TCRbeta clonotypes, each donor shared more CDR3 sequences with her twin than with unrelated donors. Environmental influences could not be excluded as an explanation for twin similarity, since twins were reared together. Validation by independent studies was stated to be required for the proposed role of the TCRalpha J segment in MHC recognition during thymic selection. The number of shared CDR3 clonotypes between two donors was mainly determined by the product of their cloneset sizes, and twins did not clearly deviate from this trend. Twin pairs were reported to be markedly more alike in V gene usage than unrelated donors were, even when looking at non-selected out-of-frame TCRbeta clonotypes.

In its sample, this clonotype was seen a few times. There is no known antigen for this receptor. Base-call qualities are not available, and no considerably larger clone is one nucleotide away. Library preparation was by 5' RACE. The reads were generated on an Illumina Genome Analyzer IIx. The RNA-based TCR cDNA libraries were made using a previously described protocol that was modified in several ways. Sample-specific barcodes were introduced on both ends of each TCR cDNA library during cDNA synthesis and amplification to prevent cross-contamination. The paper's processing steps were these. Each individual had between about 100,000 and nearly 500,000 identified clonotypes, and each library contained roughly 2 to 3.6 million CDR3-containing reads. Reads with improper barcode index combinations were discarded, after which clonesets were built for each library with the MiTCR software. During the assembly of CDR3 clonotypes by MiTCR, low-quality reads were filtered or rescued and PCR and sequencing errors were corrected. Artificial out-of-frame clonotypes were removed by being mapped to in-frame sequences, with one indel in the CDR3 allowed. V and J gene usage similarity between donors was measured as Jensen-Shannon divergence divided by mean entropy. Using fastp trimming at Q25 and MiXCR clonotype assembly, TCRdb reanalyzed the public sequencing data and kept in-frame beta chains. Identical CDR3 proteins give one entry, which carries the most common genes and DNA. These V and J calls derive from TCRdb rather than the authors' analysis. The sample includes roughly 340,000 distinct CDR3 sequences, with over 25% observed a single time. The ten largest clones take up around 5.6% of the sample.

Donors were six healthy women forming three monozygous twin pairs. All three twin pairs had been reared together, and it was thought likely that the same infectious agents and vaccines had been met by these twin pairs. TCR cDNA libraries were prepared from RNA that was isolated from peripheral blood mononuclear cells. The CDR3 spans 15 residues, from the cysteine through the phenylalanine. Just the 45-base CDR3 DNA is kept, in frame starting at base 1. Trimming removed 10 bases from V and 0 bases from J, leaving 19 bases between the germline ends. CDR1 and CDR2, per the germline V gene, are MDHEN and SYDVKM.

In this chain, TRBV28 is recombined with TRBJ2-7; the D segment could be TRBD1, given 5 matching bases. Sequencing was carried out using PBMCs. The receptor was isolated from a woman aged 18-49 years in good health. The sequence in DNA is TGTGCCACCCAGGGCGGCAGCCAAATCTCCTACGAGCAGTACTTC. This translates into CATQGGSQISYEQYF. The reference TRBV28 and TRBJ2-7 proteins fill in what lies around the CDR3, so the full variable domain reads DVKVTQSSRYLVKRTGEKVFLECVQDMDHENMFWYRQDPGLGLRLIYFSYDVKMKEKGDIPEGYSVSREKKERFSLILESASTNQTSMYLCATQGGSQISYEQYFGPGTRLTVT.